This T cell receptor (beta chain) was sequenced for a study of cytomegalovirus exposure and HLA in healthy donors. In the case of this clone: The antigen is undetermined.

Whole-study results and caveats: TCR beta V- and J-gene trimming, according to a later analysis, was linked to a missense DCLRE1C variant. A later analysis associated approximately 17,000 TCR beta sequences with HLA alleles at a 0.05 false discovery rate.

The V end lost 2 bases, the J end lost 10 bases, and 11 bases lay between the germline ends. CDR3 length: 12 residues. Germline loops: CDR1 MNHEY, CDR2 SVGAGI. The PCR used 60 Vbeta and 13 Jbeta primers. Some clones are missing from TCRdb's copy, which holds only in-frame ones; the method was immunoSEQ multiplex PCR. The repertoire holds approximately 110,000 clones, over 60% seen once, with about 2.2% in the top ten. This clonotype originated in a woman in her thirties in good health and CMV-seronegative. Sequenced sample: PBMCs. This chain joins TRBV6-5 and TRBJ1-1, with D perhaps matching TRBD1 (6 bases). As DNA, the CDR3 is TGTGCCAGCAGTTACGGGCAGGGGATAGCTTTCTTT. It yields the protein CASSYGQGIAFF.